The 29 T cell receptor beta chains listed next were all sequenced from one sample in a study of blood T cells in healthy people across ages. Next came a second PCR, run for roughly 6 to 11 cycles, which used a sample-barcoded 5' primer along with a J-beta primer mix. TCRdb processed the 5' RACE reads anew with MiXCR; each CDR3 protein has one entry. The sample has about 800,000 distinct CDR3 sequences, just under 25% seen once. The data also belong to a second study, concerning T cells of mothers and their children.

The specimen sequenced was blood. The receptors stem from a boy aged 5-17 years in good health.

This clonotype appeared a few times. The chain uses TRBV29-1 and TRBJ1-2, with no clear D. Trimming cost V 4 bases and J 8 bases, with 11 bases left between them. CDR3 length: 11 amino acids. Germline V gene lookup returns CDR1 SQVTM and CDR2 ANQGSEA. Here the CDR3 reads CSVVYPRGYTF. Written as DNA, the CDR3 is TGCAGCGTTGTGTACCCGAGGGGCTACACCTTC.

CDR3 residues: CASRTYVTGTGTYEQYF. CDR3 in DNA: TGTGCCAGCAGGACGTACGTTACCGGGACAGGAACCTACGAGCAGTACTTC. The V call is TRBV28, the J call TRBJ2-7; 8 bases align to TRBD1. The J segment lost 2 bases and the V segment lost 6 bases, leaving 15 bases of the junction unmatched. This CDR3 region has 17 residues. Germline loops: CDR1 MDHEN, CDR2 SYDVKM.

The chain couples TRBV28 to TRBJ1-2, with D hard to call. Germline CDR1 and CDR2: MDHEN and SYDVKM. Trimming left V 6 bases short and J 0 bases short, with 11 bases between. This CDR3 has 14 amino acids. The CDR3 DNA is TGTGCCAGCAGGGAGCGGGATTCTAACTATGGCTACACCTTC. Encoded protein: CASRERDSNYGYTF.

V and J are TRBV7-9 and TRBJ2-2; no clear D. The CDR3 totals 16 residues. The germline V gene encodes CDR1 SEHNR and CDR2 FQNEAQ (reference sequence). Trimming took 5 bases from V and 1 from J, leaving 14 bases between them. The chain's CDR3 is CASSITWAMNTGELFF. The CDR3 nucleotides are TGTGCCAGCAGCATTACCTGGGCGATGAACACCGGGGAGCTGTTTTTT.

This clonotype has at least ten counts. The genes are TRBV25-1 and TRBJ2-5; 7 positions match TRBD2. The J call may be wrong; the DNA end is better matched by TRBJ2-7. The CDR3 covers 16 residues. CDR1 is MGHDK, CDR2 SYGVNS, per germline. The CDR3 is CASSESKASGTYEQYF. The CDR3 DNA reads as TGTGCCAGCAGTGAATCTAAGGCTAGCGGAACCTACGAGCAGTACTTC.

This clonotype has just a few counts. This chain links TRBV2 with TRBJ1-2; D unresolved. The CDR3 length is 15 residues. V was pared by 1 base and J by 4 bases, with 13 bases between. In germline, CDR1 is SNHLY, CDR2 FYNNEI. The CDR3 here is CASSEGVGVGYGYTF. CDR3 nucleotides: TGTGCCAGCAGTGAAGGGGTAGGCGTCGGCTATGGCTACACCTTC.

This clonotype showed up just a few times. The chain employs TRBV20-1 and TRBJ2-3; D remains ambiguous. In germline, CDR1 is DFQATT, CDR2 SNEGSKA (reference sequence). The CDR3 is 14 amino acids. Trimming removed 4 bases from V and 7 bases from J, with 18 bases in between. The CDR3 here is CSAIAPGISNTQYF. In nucleotides, the CDR3 is TGCAGTGCTATTGCCCCTGGGATCTCCAATACGCAGTATTTT.

This clonotype has only a few counts. The J gene is TRBJ1-1, the V gene TRBV7-2; D is unresolved. The ends were cut back, 3 bases at V and 8 bases at J, with 16 bases in the middle. Germline lookup yields CDR1 SGHTA and CDR2 FQGNSA. The CDR3 loop spans 14 amino acids. CDR3 sequence: CASSLTGGVLEAFF. For the CDR3, the DNA is TGTGCCAGCAGCTTGACTGGTGGGGTTCTCGAAGCTTTCTTT.

In this sample, this clonotype turned up a few times. This chain links TRBV12-3 or TRBV12-4 with TRBJ2-1; D remains ambiguous. The V end was cut by 5 bases, the J end by 0 bases, with 14 bases between. The CDR3 runs 16 residues. This chain's CDR3 is CASSPTFPGSYNEQFF. In DNA, the CDR3 is TGTGCCAGCAGTCCGACCTTTCCGGGCTCCTACAATGAGCAGTTCTTC.

The chain has TRBV10-3 and TRBJ2-7, with 9 nucleotides matching TRBD1. The J call may be incorrect, as the DNA end agrees better with TRBJ2-1. The V gene's germline CDR1 is ENHRY and CDR2 SYGVKD. The CDR3 has 12 residues. The CDR3 sequence is CAISTGGGEQFF. The CDR3 DNA reads as TGTGCCATCAGTACAGGGGGCGGTGAGCAGTTCTTC.

The chain uses TRBV20-1 and TRBJ1-1; D is possibly TRBD1 (5 bases). Germline V lookup: CDR1 DFQATT, CDR2 SNEGSKA (reference sequence). V lost 1 base, J lost 6 bases, and 12 bases lay in between. This CDR3 region has 13 residues. The CDR3 DNA reads as TGCAGTGCTAGAGGGGAGCTGGGGGCTGAAGCTTTCTTT. It codes for CSARGELGAEAFF.

This clonotype was counted between two and nine times. V gene TRBV3-1 combines with J gene TRBJ2-2; D remains unclear. Germline CDR1 and CDR2: LGHDT and YNNKEL (reference sequence). Deletions cut 4 bases from V and 3 bases from J, with 6 bases between. The CDR3 consists of 13 residues. The CDR3 loop is CASSLQYTGELFF. The CDR3, as DNA: TGTGCCAGCAGCCTCCAATACACCGGGGAGCTGTTTTTT.

This chain links TRBV2 with TRBJ1-2; D is possibly TRBD1 (6 bases). Germline CDR1 is SNHLY and CDR2 is FYNNEI. The CDR3 is made up of 16 amino acids. V lost 0 bases, J lost 7 bases, and 18 bases lay in between. For the CDR3, the DNA is TGTGCCAGCAGTGAAGCGCTTGGGGGGGCGCAACCTGGCTACACCTTC. Protein: CASSEALGGAQPGYTF.

This clonotype was seen repeatedly, ten times or more. The V and J genes are TRBV29-1 and TRBJ2-1, with TRBD1 matching 7 bases. The CDR3 is made up of 12 amino acids. From germline, CDR1 is SQVTM and CDR2 ANQGSEA. V gave up 3 bases and J gave up 10 bases; unmatched junction bases: 6. CDR3 nucleotides: TGCAGCGTTGAGCCCGGGACAGACGAGCAGTTCTTC. Protein: CSVEPGTDEQFF.

The chain joins TRBV4-3 to TRBJ2-7, with TRBD2 as a possible D gene (6 bases). Trimming removed 0 bases from V and 2 bases from J, with 11 bases in between. Germline-derived CDR1 and CDR2 are LGHNA and YSLEER. The CDR3 runs to 15 residues. CDR3 DNA: TGCGCCAGCAGCCAAGATTGGCCTAGCGCCTACGAGCAGTACTTC. It specifies CASSQDWPSAYEQYF.

In its sample, this clonotype was seen a few times. V and J are TRBV20-1 and TRBJ2-5, with TRBD1 matching over 9 bases. Losses at the gene ends were 6 bases for V and 4 bases for J; bases not matched to a gene: 12. Germline CDR1 reads DFQATT; CDR2 reads SNEGSKA (reference sequence). The CDR3 loop spans 15 amino acids. The CDR3 protein is CSAKPGTGMLETQYF. The CDR3 coding sequence is TGCAGTGCGAAACCCGGGACAGGGATGTTAGAGACCCAGTACTTC.

This chain uses TRBV10-3 with TRBJ2-7; D may be TRBD2 (5 bases). Germline CDR1 and CDR2: ENHRY and SYGVKD. The ends were cut back, 0 bases at V and 2 bases at J, with 8 bases in the middle. CDR3 length: 14 residues. The CDR3 bases are TGTGCCATCAGTGAGTCTGGACTGGCCTACGAGCAGTACTTC. It codes for CAISESGLAYEQYF.

This CDR3 reads CASSRRGADTGELFF. Here the CDR3 DNA reads TGTGCCAGCAGCCGGAGAGGGGCGGACACCGGGGAGCTGTTTTTT. The genes are TRBV7-2 and TRBJ2-2; possibly TRBD1 or TRBD2 for D (5 bases each). The V and J ends lost 5 bases and 3 bases respectively, with 13 bases between them. The CDR3 consists of 15 residues. The germline gives CDR1 SGHTA, CDR2 FQGNSA. The complete variable domain, with remaining parts taken from reference TRBV7-2 and TRBJ2-2, reads GAGVSQSPSNKVTEKGKDVELRCDPISGHTALYWYRQSLGQGLEFLIYFQGNSAPDKSGLPSDRFSAERTGGSVSTLTIQRTQQEDSAVYLCASSRRGADTGELFFGEGSRLTVL.

Turning to this clonotype: A junction end diverges from the germline sequence, so it may reflect a read error. V and J are TRBV5-6 and TRBJ1-2; 7 bases are a match to TRBD1. There are 16 residues in the CDR3. Per germline, CDR1 SGHDT and CDR2 YYEEEE. The CDR3 bases are TGTGCCAGCATCTTGAAACCGGGACAGCTTAACTATGGCTACACCTTC. Its translation: CASILKPGQLNYGYTF.

This clonotype was detected a few times. The chain is built from TRBV29-1 and TRBJ2-1, with 9 bases aligning to TRBD1. The CDR3 is 12 amino acids. CDR1 and CDR2 from the germline V gene are SQVTM and ANQGSEA. After removal of 6 bases from V and 8 bases from J, the junction contained 5 bases not matched to a gene. The CDR3 DNA reads TGCAGCGTCGACAGGGGGAGGGATGAGCAGTTCTTC. It specifies CSVDRGRDEQFF.

This clonotype was seen a few times. This rearrangement joins TRBV11-3 to TRBJ1-4, with D hard to call. V lost 5 bases to trimming and J lost 7 bases, with 14 bases between them. Looked up from germline, CDR1 is SGHNT and CDR2 is YENEEA. This CDR3 has 14 amino acids. DNA for the CDR3: TGTGCCAGCAGCCCCGAGGGAGTGAGTGAAAAACTGTTTTTT. It yields the protein CASSPEGVSEKLFF.

This clonotype showed up just once. CDR3: CASSVEGAESKTQYF. The DNA of the CDR3 is TGTGCCAGCAGCGTAGAAGGGGCTGAGTCAAAGACCCAGTACTTC. The chain recombines TRBV9 with TRBJ2-5; perhaps TRBD1 as D (5 bases). The germline V and J ends were trimmed by 0 bases and 6 bases, with 15 bases remaining between them. The CDR3 length is 15 residues. Looked up from germline, CDR1 is SGDLS and CDR2 is YYNGEE.

This clonotype was picked up a small number of times. The chain links TRBV5-1 to TRBJ1-5; D unclear. The ends were cut back, 0 bases at V and 1 base at J, with 14 bases in the middle. This CDR3 spans 17 amino acids. The germline gives CDR1 SGHRS, CDR2 YFSETQ. The CDR3 sequence: CASSLVPTSESNQPQHF. CDR3 bases: TGCGCCAGCAGCTTGGTCCCCACCAGCGAAAGCAATCAGCCCCAGCATTTT.

The DNA for the CDR3 is TGTGCCAGCAGTTACTCGACAGGGTATCGCACAGATACGCAGTATTTT. This gives the protein CASSYSTGYRTDTQYF. The chain combines TRBV6-2 or TRBV6-3 with TRBJ2-3, with TRBD1 matching over 7 bases. The V gene end was trimmed by 0 bases and the J gene end by 1 base; junction bases not matched to a gene: 4. This CDR3 contains 16 residues. Germline V gene sequence: CDR1 MNHEY, CDR2 SVGEGT.

This clonotype was found once. V gene TRBV4-3 combines with J gene TRBJ2-3; D gene ambiguous. This CDR3 has 17 residues. V was pared by 4 bases and J by 1 base, with 18 bases between. CDR1 is LGHNA and CDR2 is YSLEER in the germline V gene. For the CDR3, the DNA is TGCGCCAGCAGCCGGACGGGTGCCCAAGGAGGCACAGATACGCAGTATTTT. As protein: CASSRTGAQGGTDTQYF.

V is TRBV19 and J is TRBJ1-1; TRBD1 is a possible D gene (6 bases). Germline V gene data show CDR1 as LNHDA and CDR2 as SQIVND (reference sequence). CDR3 length: 14 amino acids. The V and J ends lost 3 bases and 0 bases respectively, with 8 bases between them. CDR3 nucleotide sequence: TGTGCCAGTAGTATCAGGGGTATGAACACTGAAGCTTTCTTT. Translation: CASSIRGMNTEAFF.

This clonotype was seen a handful of times. V is TRBV10-3 and J is TRBJ2-1; a weak D match, TRBD1 (5 bases). The germline V gene encodes CDR1 ENHRY and CDR2 SYGVKD. The CDR3 runs 16 residues. V lost 2 bases to trimming and J lost 0 bases, with 11 bases between them. CDR3 DNA sequence: TGTGCCATCAGTGAGAGACAGATAAGCTCCTACAATGAGCAGTTCTTC. This encodes CAISERQISSYNEQFF.

This clonotype was observed at least ten times. This chain uses TRBV7-8 with TRBJ2-5, with D perhaps TRBD2 (6 bases). Trimming took off 5 bases at V and 4 bases at J, with 11 bases between the two ends. The CDR3 covers 13 residues. Germline-derived CDR1 and CDR2 are SGHVS and FQNEAQ. The CDR3 loop is CASSPDGGETQYF. The CDR3 region has the DNA TGTGCCAGCAGCCCCGACGGGGGAGAGACCCAGTACTTC. The full variable domain, its missing parts supplied by reference TRBV7-8 and TRBJ2-5, is GAGVSQSPRYKVAKRGQDVALRCDPISGHVSLFWYQQALGQGPEFLTYFQNEAQLDKSGLPSDRFFAERPEGSVSTLKIQRTQQEDSAVYLCASSPDGGETQYFGPGTRLLVL.

Comment on this clonotype: At one end, the junction sequence differs from germline, possibly due to a read error. The chain carries TRBV5-1 and TRBJ2-1; D not certain. This CDR3 region has 17 residues. Germline values: CDR1 SGHRS, CDR2 YFSETQ. The CDR3 loop is CASSPYYSGSSYNEQFF. CDR3 coding DNA: TGCGCCAGCAGCCCCTATTACAGTGGAAGCTCCTACAATGAGCAATTCTTC.